This T cell receptor (beta chain) comes out of a study of blood T cell repertoires in COVID-19. Study overall: COVID-19 samples, acute and convalescent, were from the United States, Italy and Spain. PBMCs, B-cell-depleted T cells, or T cells were the source of the cDNA or gDNA that made up the material.

Per the study methods: Researchers report that nucleated cell counts were estimated from reference gene primer amplification. The assay was immunoSEQ multiplex PCR, and TCRdb's table has in-frame clones only and misses some. Clonal size and the V and J genes are those of that table, whereas D and trimming came from the DNA. The sample consists of a few hundred thousand clones, roughly 87% of them appearing once. The specimen sequenced was peripheral blood. This clonotype was sampled from a woman between 25 and 40 years old with acute or convalescent COVID-19.

As DNA, the CDR3 is TGCAGCGCCGGGGGGGGGTGGGACACTGAAGCTTTCTTT. This codes for CSAGGGWDTEAFF. V gene TRBV29-1 combines with J gene TRBJ1-1; maybe TRBD1 (5 bases). The CDR3 covers 13 residues. Trimming took off 7 bases at V and 3 bases at J, with 15 bases between the two ends. Per the germline V gene, CDR1 is SQVTM and CDR2 is ANQGSEA.